The 27 T cell receptor beta chains below were found in one sample sequenced in a study of shared clonotypes between healthy human individuals. The assay was immunoSEQ multiplex PCR, and TCRdb's table has in-frame clones only and misses some. The sample shows 2 million to 3 million clones, approximately 93% of them seen only once. The sample consisted of naive CD4+ T cells from PBMCs. Specified subset: CD45RA+ positively selected. The origin of the receptors is a man aged 18 to 29 in good health. Some clones in this sample may be carry-over from other donors' samples.

This clone was recorded only once. DNA of the CDR3: TGTGCCAGCAGCTCAACCGGGACGGTAACCTACGAGCAGTACTTC. It specifies CASSSTGTVTYEQYF. This rearrangement joins TRBV7-2 to TRBJ2-7, with D perhaps TRBD1 or TRBD2 (5 bases each). The ends were cut back, 4 bases at V and 2 bases at J, with 15 bases in the middle. This CDR3 is 15 amino acids long. Germline CDR1 and CDR2: SGHTA and FQGNSA.

The chain carries TRBV2 and TRBJ2-2; 9 nucleotides align to TRBD2. Germline V gene lookup returns CDR1 SNHLY and CDR2 FYNNEI. The ends lost 6 bases at V and 7 bases at J; junction bases unmatched: 12. The CDR3 sequence is 16 residues long. Here the CDR3 DNA reads TGTGCCAGCAGCGGGAGGCCTAGCGGGAAGGGCGGGGAGCTGTTTTTT. Protein sequence: CASSGRPSGKGGELFF.

V and J are TRBV4-1 and TRBJ1-5; D is ambiguous. Germline V CDR1 and CDR2: MGHRA, YSYEKL. The V end lost 0 bases, the J end lost 3 bases, and 9 bases lay between the germline ends. CDR3 length equals 15 residues. The CDR3 loop reads CASSQEKQSNQPQHF. The CDR3 DNA reads TGCGCCAGCAGCCAAGAGAAACAGTCCAATCAGCCCCAGCATTTT.

The genes are TRBV28 and TRBJ1-4; perhaps TRBD1 as D (5 bases). CDR1 is MDHEN and CDR2 is SYDVKM in the germline V gene. The CDR3 runs 14 residues. Trimming cost V 5 bases and J 8 bases, with 15 bases left between them. The CDR3 DNA is TGTGCCAGCAGTACCGGGACCCCGGGGGAAAAACTGTTTTTT. It specifies CASSTGTPGEKLFF.

The J gene is TRBJ2-5, the V gene TRBV7-3; the D is unclear. Germline lookup yields CDR1 SGHTA and CDR2 FQGTGA. The CDR3 is made up of 14 amino acids. The V and J ends lost 4 bases and 6 bases respectively, with 15 bases between them. CDR3 nucleotides: TGTGCCAGCAGCTCATCCAGCAGGCCCAAGACCCAGTACTTC. As protein: CASSSSSRPKTQYF.

In its sample, this clone was seen once. V usage is TRBV6-5 and J usage is TRBJ2-3; D call uncertain. The CDR3 totals 11 residues. Germline lookup yields CDR1 MNHEY and CDR2 SVGAGI. The V gene lost 5 bases and the J gene lost 4 bases, with 4 bases spanning the gap. The CDR3 bases are TGTGCCAGCAGTCCTTCAGATACGCAGTATTTT. Protein product: CASSPSDTQYF.

J is TRBJ2-2 and V is TRBV19; D may match TRBD1 or TRBD2 (6 bases each). Trimming removed 5 bases at V and 4 bases at J, with 14 bases between. Germline V gives CDR1 LNHDA, CDR2 SQIVND (reference sequence). The CDR3 is 15 amino acids. CDR3 loop: CASSPWTAGTGELFF. Written as DNA, the CDR3 is TGTGCCAGTAGTCCCTGGACAGCGGGCACCGGGGAGCTGTTTTTT.

This clone was picked up one time. This sequence joins TRBV5-1 and TRBJ1-1; D is possibly TRBD1 (5 bases). Germline V lookup: CDR1 SGHRS, CDR2 YFSETQ. This CDR3 region has 13 residues. Trimming took 3 bases from V and 11 from J, leaving 17 bases between them. The CDR3 coding sequence is TGCGCCAGCAGCTCCGGCGGGGGTTCCGGGGCTTTCTTT. As protein: CASSSGGGSGAFF.

This chain joins TRBV5-3 and TRBJ1-1; no definite D call. TRBV5-3 is noted as an ORF with a role that remains uncertain. This CDR3 has 15 amino acids. Trimming shortened V by 2 bases and J by 0 bases, and 11 bases separated the two germline ends. The CDR3: CARSFKQSLNTEAFF. The CDR3 DNA reads TGTGCCAGAAGCTTTAAACAGAGCCTGAACACTGAAGCTTTCTTT.

V gene TRBV6-1 combines with J gene TRBJ2-1, with unresolved D. The ends were cut back, 5 bases at V and 4 bases at J, with 9 bases in the middle. The germline gives CDR1 MNHNS, CDR2 SASEGT. CDR3 length: 13 residues. For the CDR3, the DNA is TGTGCCAGCAGTTATGAGATTTACAATGAGCAGTTCTTC. Its translation: CASSYEIYNEQFF.

This clone is a singleton in its sample. This chain links TRBV11-3 with TRBJ2-1; D is undetermined. V lost 4 bases and J lost 6, with 13 bases in between. Germline CDR1 SGHNT, CDR2 YENEEA. The CDR3 runs 14 residues. CDR3 sequence reads: CASSSGPSFNEQFF. CDR3 nucleotides: TGTGCCAGCAGCTCCGGTCCGTCTTTCAATGAGCAGTTCTTC.

A remark on this clone: This sample also contains other DNA sequences that code for the same CDR3. The rearrangement links TRBV4-3 to TRBJ2-3, with D perhaps matching TRBD2 (5 bases). The CDR3 is 13 residues long. Deletions cut 1 base from V and 5 bases from J, with 7 bases between. Germline loops: CDR1 LGHNA, CDR2 YSLEER. CDR3 DNA sequence: TGCGCCAGCAGCCAAGCGGAGGAAGATACGCAGTATTTT. This encodes CASSQAEEDTQYF.

The CDR3 DNA reads as TGCGCCAGCAGCCTACGGGACAGGGTTGGAGAGCAGTACTTC. Translation: CASSLRDRVGEQYF. The chain links TRBV5-1 to TRBJ2-7; 9 bases match TRBD1. The CDR3 spans 14 residues. V shed 4 bases, J shed 7 bases, and the junction held 9 bases outside the gene matches. Germline V gene lookup returns CDR1 SGHRS and CDR2 YFSETQ. The whole variable domain, filled in from reference TRBV5-1 and TRBJ2-7, reads KAGVTQTPRYLIKTRGQQVTLSCSPISGHRSVSWYQQTPGQGLQFLFEYFSETQRNKGNFPGRFSGRQFSNSRSEMNVSTLELGDSALYLCASSLRDRVGEQYFGPGTRLTVT.

The chain uses TRBV7-2 and TRBJ2-5, with 7 positions matching TRBD2. V shed 5 bases and J 8 bases; nucleotides not matched to a gene: 14. Germline lookup yields CDR1 SGHTA and CDR2 FQGNSA. CDR3 length: 15 amino acids. CDR3 loop: CASSGSGTTTGTQYF. The CDR3 region has the DNA TGTGCCAGCAGCGGATCCGGGACTACCACAGGAACCCAGTACTTC.

V usage is TRBV18 and J usage is TRBJ2-4; the match to TRBD1 covers 7 bases. Germline CDR1 reads KGHSH; CDR2 reads LQKENI. V trimming: 4 bases; J trimming: 7 bases; junction bases outside the gene matches: 7. This CDR3 region has 14 residues. The CDR3 DNA sequence: TGTGCCAGCTCACGTGCACAGGGGATGAACATTCAGTACTTC. Its protein is CASSRAQGMNIQYF.

The chain links TRBV28 to TRBJ2-5; possible D gene TRBD1, 5 bases. Germline V gene data show CDR1 as MDHEN and CDR2 as SYDVKM. The CDR3 totals 17 residues. V was clipped by 6 bases and J by 2 bases, with 22 bases between them. CDR3 bases: TGTGCCAGCAGACCCATGGGTAGAAGAGCAGGGCAAGAGACCCAGTACTTC. Its protein product is CASRPMGRRAGQETQYF. Together with reference TRBV28 and TRBJ2-5, the CDR3 gives the full variable domain: DVKVTQSSRYLVKRTGEKVFLECVQDMDHENMFWYRQDPGLGLRLIYFSYDVKMKEKGDIPEGYSVSREKKERFSLILESASTNQTSMYLCASRPMGRRAGQETQYFGPGTRLLVL.

A word on this clone: Additional DNA sequences in this sample encode the identical CDR3. This chain connects TRBV30 to TRBJ2-1, with 12 bases aligning to TRBD2. The CDR3 has 15 residues. V lost 0 bases to trimming and J lost 4 bases; unmatched junction nucleotides: 1. From germline, CDR1 is GTSNPN and CDR2 SVGIG (reference sequence). CDR3 nucleotides: TGTGCCTGGAGTGTGGGGACTAGCGGGTACAATGAGCAGTTCTTC. This sequence encodes CAWSVGTSGYNEQFF.

The chain is built from TRBV11-2 and TRBJ2-7; D uncertain. The V gene lost 6 bases and the J gene lost 1 base, with 16 bases spanning the gap. CDR1 is SGHAT, CDR2 FQNNGV, per germline. The CDR3 sequence is 15 residues long. The CDR3 region has the DNA TGTGCCAGCAGTTTTATCGGCATTAGTTCCTACGAGCAGTACTTC. Translation: CASSFIGISSYEQYF. The full variable domain, its missing parts supplied by reference TRBV11-2 and TRBJ2-7, is EAGVAQSPRYKIIEKRQSVAFWCNPISGHATLYWYQQILGQGPKLLIQFQNNGVVDDSQLPKDRFSAERLKGVDSTLKIQPAKLEDSAVYLCASSFIGISSYEQYFGPGTRLTVT.

The CDR3: CASSRTSGRSHEQYF. The CDR3, as DNA: TGTGCCAGTAGTAGGACTAGCGGGAGGTCCCACGAGCAGTACTTC. The chain joins TRBV19 to TRBJ2-7, with 14 bases aligning to TRBD2. The CDR3 covers 15 residues. With V trimmed by 4 bases and J by 5 bases, 4 bases remained unmatched. Germline CDR1 reads LNHDA; CDR2 reads SQIVND (reference sequence).

This chain uses TRBV5-8 with TRBJ1-1, with D unresolved. Trimming stripped 7 bases from V and 8 bases from J, with 12 bases between. The CDR3 consists of 11 residues. The germline gives CDR1 SGHTS, CDR2 YDEGEE. CDR3 in amino acids: CASDIQPEAFF. The CDR3 region has the DNA TGTGCCAGCGACATACAGCCGGAAGCTTTCTTT.

This clone was detected once. This chain links TRBV2 with TRBJ2-7; TRBD2 matches at 11 bases. V lost 6 bases and J lost 1; bases outside the gene matches: 5. This CDR3 spans 15 amino acids. Germline loops: CDR1 SNHLY, CDR2 FYNNEI. CDR3 in DNA: TGTGCCAGCAGCCATGGACTAGCGGGTTCCTACGAGCAGTACTTC. Its translation: CASSHGLAGSYEQYF. The entire variable domain, with the rest obtained from reference TRBV2 and TRBJ2-7, is as follows: EPEVTQTPSHQVTQMGQEVILRCVPISNHLYFYWYRQILGQKVEFLVSFYNNEISEKSEIFDDQFSVERPDGSNFTLKIRSTKLEDSAMYFCASSHGLAGSYEQYFGPGTRLTVT.

The chain combines TRBV5-1 with TRBJ2-5; D is unresolved. The CDR3 extends over 16 amino acids. Germline V gene lookup returns CDR1 SGHRS and CDR2 YFSETQ. Trimming shortened V by 2 bases and J by 1 base, and 15 bases separated the two germline ends. The CDR3 DNA reads TGCGCCAGCAGCTTACAAGTAAGGACCCCCCAAGAGACCCAGTACTTC. Its translation: CASSLQVRTPQETQYF.

V and J are TRBV7-2 and TRBJ1-3, with no clear D. Germline V lookup: CDR1 SGHTA, CDR2 FQGNSA. The CDR3 consists of 12 residues. The CDR3, as DNA: TGTGCTTCCGCGCCTGGAGGAAACACCATATATTTT. It translates to CASAPGGNTIYF.

The rearrangement links TRBV4-3 to TRBJ2-7; 10 nucleotides line up with TRBD2. The J segment lost 3 bases and the V segment lost 1 base, leaving 6 bases of the junction unmatched. Germline CDR1 and CDR2: LGHNA and YSLEER. CDR3 size: 16 residues. The CDR3 spells CASSQVRTSGIYEQYF. CDR3 coding DNA: TGCGCCAGCAGCCAAGTGCGGACTAGCGGTATCTACGAGCAGTACTTC.

This clone came up once. The chain is built from TRBV15 and TRBJ2-7, with D perhaps given as TRBD1 or TRBD2 (7 bases each). CDR3 length: 14 residues. The V and J ends lost 5 bases and 3 bases respectively, with 14 bases between them. CDR1 is LNHNV and CDR2 is YYDKDF in the germline V gene (reference sequence). For the CDR3, the DNA is TGTGCCACCAGCTGGGGGGGGACAGTCTACGAGCAGTACTTC. It codes for CATSWGGTVYEQYF.

This chain joins TRBV6-6 and TRBJ1-1; perhaps TRBD1 as D (5 bases). Germline assignment: CDR1 MNHNY and CDR2 SVGAGI (reference sequence). The germline V and J ends were trimmed by 6 bases and 2 bases, with 7 bases remaining between them. The CDR3 extends over 12 amino acids. CDR3 region: CASSQGNTEAFF. In nucleotides, the CDR3 is TGTGCCAGCAGCCAGGGAAACACTGAAGCTTTCTTT.

This clone appeared a single time. This chain links TRBV5-6 with TRBJ1-2, with D uncertain. This CDR3 has 12 residues. V lost 1 base, J lost 6 bases, and 7 bases lay in between. CDR1 and CDR2 from the germline V gene are SGHDT and YYEEEE. The CDR3 protein is CASSLTAHGYTF. The CDR3, as DNA: TGTGCCAGCAGCTTGACAGCCCATGGCTACACCTTC.